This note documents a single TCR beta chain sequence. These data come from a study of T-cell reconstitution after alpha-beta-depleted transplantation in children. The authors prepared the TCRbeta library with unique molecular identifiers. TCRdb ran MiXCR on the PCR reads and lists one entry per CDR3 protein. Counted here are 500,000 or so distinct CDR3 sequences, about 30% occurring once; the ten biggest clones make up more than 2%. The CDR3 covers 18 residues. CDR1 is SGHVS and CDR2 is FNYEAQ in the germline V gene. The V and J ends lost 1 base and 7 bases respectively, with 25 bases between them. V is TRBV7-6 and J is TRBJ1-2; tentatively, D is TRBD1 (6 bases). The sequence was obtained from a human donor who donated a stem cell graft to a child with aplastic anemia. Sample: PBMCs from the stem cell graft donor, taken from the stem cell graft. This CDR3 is CASSLGGGRLPLGSGYTF. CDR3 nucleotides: TGTGCCAGCAGCTTAGGAGGGGGAAGGCTCCCCCTCGGGTCTGGCTACACCTTC.